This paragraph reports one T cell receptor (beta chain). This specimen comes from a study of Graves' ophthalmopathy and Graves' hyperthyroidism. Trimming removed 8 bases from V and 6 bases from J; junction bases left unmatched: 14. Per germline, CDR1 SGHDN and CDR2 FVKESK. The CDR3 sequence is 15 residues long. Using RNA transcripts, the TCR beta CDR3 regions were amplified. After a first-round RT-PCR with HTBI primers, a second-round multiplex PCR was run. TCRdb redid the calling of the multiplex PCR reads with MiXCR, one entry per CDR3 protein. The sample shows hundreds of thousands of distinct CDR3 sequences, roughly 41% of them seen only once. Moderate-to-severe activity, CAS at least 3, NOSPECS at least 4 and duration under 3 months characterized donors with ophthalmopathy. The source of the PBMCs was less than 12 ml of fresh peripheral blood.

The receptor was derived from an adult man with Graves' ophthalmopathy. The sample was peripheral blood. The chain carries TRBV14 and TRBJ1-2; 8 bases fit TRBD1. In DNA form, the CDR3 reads TGTGCCAGCTCACCAAAGACAGGGGCGATTGATGGCTACACCTTC. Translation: CASSPKTGAIDGYTF.